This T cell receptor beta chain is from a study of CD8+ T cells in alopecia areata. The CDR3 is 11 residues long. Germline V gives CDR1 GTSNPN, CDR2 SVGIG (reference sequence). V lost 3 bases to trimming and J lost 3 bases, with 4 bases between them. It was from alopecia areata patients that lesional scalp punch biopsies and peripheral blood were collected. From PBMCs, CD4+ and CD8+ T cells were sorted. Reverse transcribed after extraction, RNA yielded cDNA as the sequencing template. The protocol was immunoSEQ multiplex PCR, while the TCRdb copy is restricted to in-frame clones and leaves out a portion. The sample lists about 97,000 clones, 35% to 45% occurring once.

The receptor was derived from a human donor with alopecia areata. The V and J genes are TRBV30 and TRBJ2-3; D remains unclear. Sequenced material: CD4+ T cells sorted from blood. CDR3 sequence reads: CAWRTTDTQYF. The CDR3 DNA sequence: TGTGCCTGGAGGACTACAGATACGCAGTATTTT. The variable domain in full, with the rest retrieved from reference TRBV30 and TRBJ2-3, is SQTIHQWPATLVQPVGSPLSLECTVEGTSNPNLYWYRQAAGRGLQLLFYSVGIGQISSEVPQNLSASRPQDRQFILSSKKLLLSDSGFYLCAWRTTDTQYFGPGTRLTVL.